A selection of T cell receptor beta chains follows, all from one sample in a study of cytomegalovirus exposure and HLA in healthy donors. Here immunoSEQ multiplex PCR was the method, and the copy in TCRdb shows in-frame clones only, minus some. The sample lists around 90,000 clones; approximately 86% were seen once. The material sequenced was PBMCs. Receptors originate from a man aged 25-45 years in good health and CMV-seropositive. Each CDR3 is given with its conserved first and last residue. The D gene is left open where the match is weak. Size values are once, few and many counts, or a class for expanded clones, and some rows have none.

.,TRBD2,TRBJ2-7,TRBV6-5,TGTGCCAGCAGTTACTCGGGACTAGCGGGTGCCTACGAGCAGTACTTC,CASSYSGLAGAYEQYF
.,TRBD1,TRBJ1-1,TRBV25-1,TGTGCCAGCAGTGAGACAGGGAAGGTGAACACTGAAGCTTTCTTT,CASSETGKVNTEAFF
.,.,TRBJ1-2,TRBV28,TGTGCCAGCAGTTTCCGACGACTATTTCTCCCGAGGGATGGCTACACCTTC,CASSFRRLFLPRDGYTF
few,TRBD2,TRBJ2-1,TRBV4-1,TGCGCCAGCAGCCCCAGCCCTAGCGGGGGGAACAATGAGCAGTTCTTC,CASSPSPSGGNNEQFF
.,.,TRBJ2-1,TRBV5-1,TGCGCCAGCAGCTTGGGACTTAATGAGCAGTTCTTC,CASSLGLNEQFF
.,.,TRBJ2-1,TRBV29-1,TGCAGCGTCCATCAGGGAGGAGGAACCTACAATGAGCAGTTCTTC,CSVHQGGGTYNEQFF
.,.,TRBJ2-3,TRBV28,TGTGCCAGCAGTTTAAATAGCCGCCGAGGAAGAACAGATACGCAGTATTTT,CASSLNSRRGRTDTQYF
.,.,TRBJ2-7,TRBV10-2,TGCGCCAGCAGTGAGACGCCAGGGAACGAGCAGTACTTC,CASSETPGNEQYF
.,TRBD2,TRBJ2-1,TRBV5-1,TGCGCCAGCAGCTATGGACTAGCGGGGTGGTTGAATGAGCAGTTCTTC,CASSYGLAGWLNEQFF
.,.,TRBJ2-5,TRBV27,TGTGCCAGCAGTTACGACCGTACCCAGGGGGAGACCCAGTACTTC,CASSYDRTQGETQYF
.,TRBD1,TRBJ1-2,TRBV7-9,TGTGCCAGCAGCATGAGCCGGGACAGGGAAGGCGGCTACACCTTC,CASSMSRDREGGYTF
once,.,TRBJ2-2,TRBV7-6,TGTGCCAGCAGCTTGTGGGAGGCGGACGGGGAGCTGTTTTTT,CASSLWEADGELFF
.,TRBD2,TRBJ2-7,TRBV28,TGTGCCACTCTGGGGGGGAAGGGGCTCTACGAGCAGTACTTC,CATLGGKGLYEQYF
.,TRBD1,TRBJ2-2,TRBV7-8,TGTGCCAGCAGCGGGGGACAGGGGGCCAACACCGGGGAGCTGTTTTTT,CASSGGQGANTGELFF
.,TRBD1,TRBJ1-5,TRBV28,TGTGCCAGCAGTAGTTACAGGGGTTTGGATCAGCCCCAGCATTTT,CASSSYRGLDQPQHF
.,.,TRBJ1-2,TRBV30,TGTGCCTCCCCTGGGGCGTATTCGGGTTACTATGGCTACACCTTC,CASPGAYSGYYGYTF
.,TRBD1,TRBJ2-5,TRBV5-4,TGTGCCAGCAGCTTGACTCGGAGGACAGGAGAGACCCAGTACTTC,CASSLTRRTGETQYF
.,TRBD2,TRBJ2-2,TRBV7-3,TGTGCCAGCAGCTTAATCCCGACTAGCGGGCGGAGAGTCAACACCGGGGAGCTGTTTTTT,CASSLIPTSGRRVNTGELFF
.,.,TRBJ1-1,TRBV6-4,TGTGCCAGCAGCCTTGGGGGCGAGGCTGAAGCTTTCTTT,CASSLGGEAEAFF
.,.,TRBJ1-2,TRBV7-9,TGTGCCAGCAGCCCTCACGACAGCCGCTTCTATGGCTACACCTTC,CASSPHDSRFYGYTF
few,TRBD1,TRBJ1-5,TRBV7-6,TGTGCCAGCAGCCTGGGACAGGGTAGGGGCAATCAGCCCCAGCATTTT,CASSLGQGRGNQPQHF
.,TRBD1,TRBJ1-1,TRBV5-1,TGCGCCAGCAGGAACCAACAGGGGGCTGAAGCTTTCTTT,CASRNQQGAEAFF
.,.,TRBJ1-1,TRBV29-1,TGCAGAGCTGACAGCATGAACACTGAAGCTTTCTTT,CRADSMNTEAFF